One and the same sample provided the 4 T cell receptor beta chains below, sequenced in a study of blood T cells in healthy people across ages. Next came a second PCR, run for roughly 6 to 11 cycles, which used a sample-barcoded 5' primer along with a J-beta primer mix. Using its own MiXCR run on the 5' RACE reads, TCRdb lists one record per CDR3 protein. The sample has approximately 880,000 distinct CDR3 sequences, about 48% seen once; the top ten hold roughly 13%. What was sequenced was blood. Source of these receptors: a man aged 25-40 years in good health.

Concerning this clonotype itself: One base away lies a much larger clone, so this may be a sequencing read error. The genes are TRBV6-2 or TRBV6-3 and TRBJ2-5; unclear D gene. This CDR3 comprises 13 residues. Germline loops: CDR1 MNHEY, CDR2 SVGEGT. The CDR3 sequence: CVSRTWVQETQYF. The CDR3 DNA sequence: TGTGTCAGCAGAACCTGGGTCCAAGAGACCCAGTACTTC.

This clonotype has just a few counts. CDR3 loop: CASSLTTSEQYF. In nucleotides, the CDR3 is TGTGCCAGCAGCTTAACGACTTCCGAGCAGTACTTC. The J gene is TRBJ2-4, the V gene TRBV7-2, with D unclear. The assigned J gene may be wrong: the sequence end matches TRBJ2-7 better. The CDR3 consists of 12 residues. Germline values: CDR1 SGHTA, CDR2 FQGNSA.

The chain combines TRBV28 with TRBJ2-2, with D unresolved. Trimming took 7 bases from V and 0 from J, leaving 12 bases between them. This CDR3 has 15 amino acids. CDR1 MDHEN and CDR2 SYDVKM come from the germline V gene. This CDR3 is CASTSEGSNTGELFF. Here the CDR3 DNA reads TGTGCCAGCACCTCAGAAGGCTCGAACACCGGGGAGCTGTTTTTT.

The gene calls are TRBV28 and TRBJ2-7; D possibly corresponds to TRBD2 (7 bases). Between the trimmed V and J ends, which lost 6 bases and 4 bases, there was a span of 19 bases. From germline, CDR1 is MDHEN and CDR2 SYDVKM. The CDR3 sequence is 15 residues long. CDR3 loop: CASSTAGGLGYEQYF. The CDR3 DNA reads TGTGCCAGCAGCACGGCCGGGGGGCTGGGTTACGAGCAGTACTTC. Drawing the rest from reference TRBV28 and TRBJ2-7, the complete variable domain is DVKVTQSSRYLVKRTGEKVFLECVQDMDHENMFWYRQDPGLGLRLIYFSYDVKMKEKGDIPEGYSVSREKKERFSLILESASTNQTSMYLCASSTAGGLGYEQYFGPGTRLTVT.